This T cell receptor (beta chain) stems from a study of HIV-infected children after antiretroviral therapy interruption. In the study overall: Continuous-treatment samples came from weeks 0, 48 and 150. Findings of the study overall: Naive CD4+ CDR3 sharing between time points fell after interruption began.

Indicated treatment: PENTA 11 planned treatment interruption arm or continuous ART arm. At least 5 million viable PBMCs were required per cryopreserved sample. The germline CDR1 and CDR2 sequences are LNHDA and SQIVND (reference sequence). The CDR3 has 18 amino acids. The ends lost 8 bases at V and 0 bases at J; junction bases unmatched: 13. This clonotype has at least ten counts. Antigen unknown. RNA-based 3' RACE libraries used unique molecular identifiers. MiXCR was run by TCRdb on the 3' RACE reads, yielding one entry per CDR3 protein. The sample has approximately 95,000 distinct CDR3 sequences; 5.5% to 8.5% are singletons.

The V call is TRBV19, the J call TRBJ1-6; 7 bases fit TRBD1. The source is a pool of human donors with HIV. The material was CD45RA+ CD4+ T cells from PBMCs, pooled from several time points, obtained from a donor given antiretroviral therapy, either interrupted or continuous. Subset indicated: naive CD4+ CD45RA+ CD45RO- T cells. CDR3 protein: CASRRDSKTSSYNSPLHF. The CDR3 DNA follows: TGTGCCAGTCGACGGGACAGCAAGACCAGCTCCTATAATTCACCCCTCCACTTT.